The text below deals with one TCR beta chain. The sample originates from a study of blood T cell repertoires in COVID-19. V was pared by 2 bases and J by 2 bases, with 6 bases of the junction left unmatched. Germline CDR1 MNHNY, CDR2 SVGAGI (reference sequence). The CDR3 contains 15 residues. As originally analysed: Amplification with reference gene primers provided the estimates of nucleated cell counts. TCRdb keeps only in-frame clones here, not all; method: immunoSEQ multiplex PCR. V and J calls and clone size are as listed in that table; D and trimming were resolved from the DNA. The sample holds a few hundred thousand clones, 70% to 90% seen once.

This sequence originates from a woman in her thirties who had recovered from COVID-19. The V and J genes are TRBV6-6 and TRBJ2-7, with 7 bases matching TRBD2. The sample was PBMCs or T cells enriched from blood (not recorded which). The CDR3: CASSYSGEGTYEQYF. CDR3 nucleotide sequence: TGTGCCAGCAGTTACAGCGGGGAGGGGACCTACGAGCAGTACTTC.